This TCR beta chain is from a study of graft-versus-host responses after intestinal transplantation (dated by TCRdb to the early 2020s). General notes on the study: The transplants that recipients received were multivisceral, liver-intestinal, or isolated intestinal. Samples from a few later patients were sequenced in-house on an Illumina MiSeq with MiXCR processing rather than by the commercial service. A peak of at least 4% donor T cells among recipient peripheral blood mononuclear cells was the definition used for donor T cell macrochimerism. Anti-thymocyte globulin induction was given to all recipients, followed by maintenance tacrolimus and steroids for about 3 years. A cohort of approximately 23 intestinal transplant recipients, including one retransplant, was enrolled, and a few patients lacking pretransplant specimens were excluded. After intestinal transplantation, graft-versus-host and host-versus-graft alloreactive T cell clones in the graft, circulation and bone marrow were tracked using bulk TCR-beta CDR3 sequencing. Alloreactive clones were identified by sequencing pre-transplant mixed lymphocyte reaction products and comparing these products with unstimulated pre-transplant donor and recipient T cells. Paper-wide results and their limitations: Early after transplant, declines in HvG clones were associated with peak levels of circulating GvH clones. The conclusions were limited by the relatively low number and heterogeneity of the intestinal transplant patients. GvH clones were detected in recipient bone marrow, and some of these GvH clones were observed earlier in ileal mucosa or blood, consistent with an intestinal mucosal origin. In the allografts of patients with donor T cell macrochimerism, GvH to HvG T cell clonal ratios were high.

V lost 0 bases and J lost 3 bases; the stretch between them is 6 bases long. In the germline V gene (reference sequence), CDR1 corresponds to MNHNY and CDR2 to SVGAGI. The CDR3 starts with the cysteine, ends with the phenylalanine, and has 13 residues. Only the CDR3 part of the read is kept: 39 bases, read in frame from the first base. The time point tag for this specimen amounts to: cells obtained before transplantation from donor or recipient. CD3+CD4+ and CD3+CD8+ populations were FACS-sorted from unstimulated pre-transplant donor and recipient cells taken from spleen or lymph nodes. Comment on this clone: Its specific antigen is unknown. Base qualities were left out, and no much larger clone turns up one base away.

The library was prepared using the immunoSEQ multiplex PCR assay. For most patients, genomic DNA was isolated with the Qiagen DNeasy Blood and Tissue Kit and shipped frozen to Adaptive Biotechnologies for TCR sequencing. Adaptive Biotechnologies carried out high-throughput TCR-beta CDR3 sequencing of genomic DNA for most patients. Per the authors' processing: TCR sequencing data were retrieved from Adaptive's ImmunoSEQ software for 15 to 20 patients, whereas a few other patients were processed with MiXCR and VDJtools. CD4 versus CD8 sorting errors were corrected by removing sequences found in both subsets at a frequency ratio below 5:1. CDR3 nucleotide sequences shared between donor and recipient were removed because their origin could not be assigned. To be classed as alloreactive, a clone needed at least 2-fold expansion over unstimulated cells and a minimum CFSE-low frequency of 0.002% (template counts) or 0.001% (read counts). Mappable clones were those detected in sequenced pre-transplant spleen, lymph node, or MLR CFSE-low populations of the donor or recipient. The cumulative frequency of alloreactive clones was calculated as a percentage of all sequences, weighted by copy number. TCRdb re-hosts the immuneACCESS table, in-frame sequences only. Its copies lack some clones; in the studies checked, an unresolved V gene accounts for under half of them, and the cause for the rest is not known. V, J and clone size reflect that table, while D and trimming were determined from the DNA. For this sample there are tens of thousands of clones; about 95% appear just once. The leading ten clones occupy under 0.25% of the sample.

Sequencing used unstimulated CD8+ T cells sorted from spleen or lymph node cells, obtained before transplant. The rearrangement combines TRBV6-6 with TRBJ2-7, with the D gene too uncertain to name. The TCR originated in a human donor who was the organ donor for an intestinal transplant. The CDR3 region has the sequence CASSYSDNYEQYF. The nucleotide sequence is TGTGCCAGCAGTTACTCCGACAACTACGAGCAGTACTTC.